This passage covers 10 T cell receptor beta chains from one sample sequenced in a study of response to subunit inactivated influenza vaccine listed by TCRdb under 2018. Libraries were prepared through RT-PCR. Instrument on record: Illumina HiSeq 2500. TCRdb applied fastp at Q25 and MiXCR to the public reads, then kept only in-frame beta chains. Merged by CDR3 protein, the rows form single entries marked with the most common genes and DNA. The table for this sample lists around 580,000 distinct CDR3 sequences; 11% to 15% of them were counted only once. Roughly 10% of the sample is in the top ten clones. The source material was PBMCs from blood, sampled 11 to 12 days after vaccination. Every receptor here comes from a man between 50 and 59 years old who received an inactivated influenza vaccine. Donor details come from another sample of the same person, matched by shared clones.

Note on this clonotype: The junction and the germline gene differ at one end; a read error may be behind it. The chain links TRBV28 to TRBJ2-7; the D call may be TRBD1 or TRBD2 (7 bases each). Germline V CDR1 and CDR2: MDHEN, SYDVKM. The CDR3 sequence is 11 residues long. Written as DNA, the CDR3 is TGTGCCAGCAGTTACAGGGAGGGGGCTGACTTC. Protein sequence: CASSYREGADF.

This clonotype was recorded a few times. The rearrangement uses TRBV5-1 and TRBJ2-3; TRBD2 agrees at 8 bases. The trim removed 1 base at V and 3 bases at J, leaving 4 bases unmatched. CDR1 and CDR2 from the germline V gene are SGHRS and YFSETQ. The CDR3 length is 15 residues. CDR3: CASSLMTSETDTQYF. For the CDR3, the DNA is TGCGCCAGCAGCTTGATGACTAGCGAAACAGATACGCAGTATTTT. Full variable domain (remainder filled in from reference TRBV5-1 and TRBJ2-3): KAGVTQTPRYLIKTRGQQVTLSCSPISGHRSVSWYQQTPGQGLQFLFEYFSETQRNKGNFPGRFSGRQFSNSRSEMNVSTLELGDSALYLCASSLMTSETDTQYFGPGTRLTVL.

The J gene is TRBJ1-6, the V gene TRBV20-1; D gene unclear. Germline V gives CDR1 DFQATT, CDR2 SNEGSKA (reference sequence). V was trimmed by 0 bases and J by 5 bases, leaving 11 bases between them. The CDR3 is 15 residues long. The CDR3 region has the DNA TGCAGTGCTAGAGATGCAGGCGATAATAATTCACCCCTCCACTTT. Amino acid sequence: CSARDAGDNNSPLHF.

The rearrangement joins TRBV6-6 to TRBJ1-5; TRBD1 might be the D (5 bases). The V gene's germline CDR1 is MNHNY and CDR2 SVGAGI (reference sequence). The CDR3 extends over 13 amino acids. Trimming left V 8 bases short and J 3 bases short, with 11 bases between. CDR3 DNA: TGTGCCAGCTCCAGGGAAATCAATCAGCCCCAGCATTTT. Its protein is CASSREINQPQHF.

This clonotype was observed a few times. V gene TRBV30 combines with J gene TRBJ1-5; TRBD1 is a possible D gene (6 bases). CDR3 length: 14 amino acids. Germline-derived CDR1 and CDR2 are GTSNPN and SVGIG (reference sequence). The V and J ends lost 4 bases and 2 bases respectively, with 12 bases between them. The CDR3 DNA is TGTGCCTGGAACAGGGATAGAGGCAATCAGCCCCAGCATTTT. Translating it yields CAWNRDRGNQPQHF. The full variable domain, rest sourced from reference TRBV30 and TRBJ1-5, is SQTIHQWPATLVQPVGSPLSLECTVEGTSNPNLYWYRQAAGRGLQLLFYSVGIGQISSEVPQNLSASRPQDRQFILSSKKLLLSDSGFYLCAWNRDRGNQPQHFGDGTRLSIL.

Many counts were recorded for this clonotype. V and J are TRBV29-1 and TRBJ2-7; TRBD2 is a possible D gene (5 bases). The CDR3 extends over 13 amino acids. The germline V and J ends were trimmed by 1 base and 5 bases, with 12 bases remaining between them. Germline lookup yields CDR1 SQVTM and CDR2 ANQGSEA. CDR3 region: CSVEGRRKNEQYF. CDR3 DNA sequence: TGCAGCGTTGAAGGTAGGAGGAAGAACGAGCAGTACTTC.

The chain combines TRBV29-1 with TRBJ1-3; unclear D gene. Germline CDR1 SQVTM, CDR2 ANQGSEA. V was pared by 4 bases and J by 0 bases, with 7 bases between. The CDR3 runs 13 residues. CDR3 sequence: CSVATLSGNTIYF. The CDR3 bases are TGCAGCGTTGCGACACTCTCTGGAAACACCATATATTTT.

This clonotype was seen only a few times. CDR3 nucleotides: TGTGCCAGCAAAAGTGTCCCAAGGTGGGGGTACACAGATACGCAGTATTTT. Protein sequence: CASKSVPRWGYTDTQYF. This chain connects TRBV28 to TRBJ2-3, with D tentatively TRBD1 or TRBD2 (5 bases each). The V gene lost 7 bases and the J gene lost 2 bases, with 22 bases spanning the gap. The CDR3 is 17 amino acids. Per germline, CDR1 MDHEN and CDR2 SYDVKM.

This clonotype has a handful of counts. The rearrangement uses TRBV15 and TRBJ2-5; TRBD2 is a possible D gene (5 bases). CDR1 LNHNV and CDR2 YYDKDF come from the germline V gene (reference sequence). CDR3 length equals 15 residues. The V end was cut by 0 bases, the J end by 1 base, with 9 bases between. CDR3 in amino acids: CATSRDWTSQETQYF. The CDR3 DNA reads TGTGCCACCAGCAGAGATTGGACTTCCCAAGAGACCCAGTACTTC.

Only a few counts were recorded for this clonotype. V gene TRBV4-1 combines with J gene TRBJ2-7; TRBD1 agrees at 7 bases. This CDR3 is built from 14 residues. CDR1 MGHRA and CDR2 YSYEKL come from the germline V gene. V lost 8 bases, J lost 4 bases, and 11 bases stayed unmatched. DNA for the CDR3: TGCGCCAGCGCCCAGGACAGGACACGTTACGAGCAGTACTTC. Its translation: CASAQDRTRYEQYF.